Listed here is a single T cell receptor (beta chain). The data are from a study of T cells of healthy individuals. Trimming removed 5 bases from V and 3 bases from J; junction bases left unmatched: 6. The CDR3 contains 15 residues. The V gene's germline CDR1 is SEHNR and CDR2 FQNEAQ (reference sequence). MiXCR, applied by TCRdb to the 5' RACE reads, yields one record per CDR3 protein. The sample holds about 96,000 distinct CDR3 sequences; 17% are singletons and the top ten take under 7.5%. This chain uses TRBV7-9 with TRBJ2-5; 10 positions agree with TRBD1. The TCR was taken from a human donor in good health. The chain's CDR3 is CASSQPTGGEETQYF. CDR3 DNA: TGTGCCAGCAGCCAACCGACAGGGGGCGAAGAGACCCAGTACTTC.